This T cell receptor (beta chain) was sequenced during a study of response to subunit inactivated influenza vaccine. TCRdb ran MiXCR on the RT-PCR reads and lists one entry per CDR3 protein. Here the sample spans 150,000 to 200,000 distinct CDR3 sequences, approximately 9.2% being singletons. Germline loops: CDR1 LGHNA, CDR2 YSLEER. The CDR3 loop spans 17 amino acids. Between the trimmed V and J ends, which lost 0 bases and 0 bases, there was a span of 12 bases. Study-wide points: Authors suggested seasonal influenza vaccinations each recruit few new T cells.

In the case of this clonotype: Its target is unknown.

The V and J genes are TRBV4-3 and TRBJ2-1; D remains ambiguous. This specimen consisted of non-naive T cells sorted from PBMCs, obtained on the day of vaccination. This clonotype was obtained from a middle-aged man who received an inactivated influenza vaccine. CDR3 in amino acids: CASSQEVGRPSYNEQFF. Written as DNA, the CDR3 is TGCGCCAGCAGCCAAGAGGTTGGGCGGCCCTCCTACAATGAGCAGTTCTTC.